This note documents a single T cell receptor (beta chain) sequence. Antigen unknown. The sample is drawn from a study of cytomegalovirus exposure and HLA in healthy donors. Findings and limits, study-wide: One cluster of highly shared sequence variants probably arose as a sequencing artifact. When a later analysis was performed, an Asian-associated ancestry cluster reportedly had fewer N-insertions than the roughly 640-donor mean.

PCR amplification relied on 60 Vbeta primers (plus 13 Jbeta primers). The table came from immunoSEQ multiplex PCR; TCRdb's copy has only in-frame clones and leaves some out. The table has 75,000 to 85,000 clones, around 82% seen once; the top ten hold around 0.96%. The source of this sequence is a male donor in good health and CMV-seronegative. Sequencing input: PBMCs.

This chain's CDR3 is CASSYSWRGIQYF. CDR3 DNA sequence: TGTGCCAGCAGTTACTCGTGGCGGGGCATTCAGTACTTC. The chain combines TRBV6-5 with TRBJ2-4; the D gene is possibly TRBD2 (6 bases). V lost 0 bases and J 9 bases, leaving 9 bases between the germline ends. The CDR3 has 13 residues. CDR1 is MNHEY, CDR2 SVGAGI, per germline.